These 14 T cell receptor beta chains were all obtained from the same sample, sequenced in a study of cytomegalovirus exposure and HLA in healthy donors. Primers: 60 Vbeta forward and 13 Jbeta reverse. TCRdb keeps only in-frame clones here, not all; method: immunoSEQ multiplex PCR. The data show 140,000 to 150,000 clones, with 65% to 85% seen just once and about 6.5% held by the top ten. Sequencing used PBMCs. The receptors come from a young man in good health and CMV-seronegative.

The rearrangement links TRBV6-1 to TRBJ2-2; TRBD2 is a possible D gene (6 bases). The CDR3 consists of 13 residues. V shed 10 bases and J shed 3 bases, with 12 bases lying between them. CDR1 MNHNS and CDR2 SASEGT come from the germline V gene. The chain's CDR3 is CATRWRDTGELFF. Written as DNA, the CDR3 is TGTGCCACTAGGTGGAGGGACACCGGGGAGCTGTTTTTT.

The V gene is TRBV2, the J gene TRBJ2-7; tentative D call: TRBD2 (5 bases). The length of the CDR3 is 12 residues. Germline-derived CDR1 and CDR2 are SNHLY and FYNNEI. With 7 bases removed from V and 8 bases from J, the gap between germline ends came to 15 bases. In DNA form, the CDR3 reads TGTGCCAGCACCAAAGCGAGGGTGCAGCAGTACTTC. This codes for CASTKARVQQYF.

The rearrangement links TRBV6-5 to TRBJ1-3; TRBD1 aligns across 7 bases. This CDR3 is built from 15 residues. CDR1 and CDR2 (germline): MNHEY, SVGAGI. Trimming took 7 bases from V and 2 from J; bases not matched to a gene: 8. CDR3 in DNA: TGTGCCAGCACCCCAGACAGGGACCCTGGAAACACCATATATTTT. Translation: CASTPDRDPGNTIYF.

This clone has more than one count but fewer than ten. The chain has TRBV7-9 and TRBJ2-6; possibly TRBD2 for D (6 bases). This CDR3 contains 15 residues. The V and J ends lost 3 bases and 0 bases respectively, with 6 bases between them. Germline CDR1 SEHNR, CDR2 FQNEAQ (reference sequence). The CDR3 spells CASSFGSSGANVLTF. The CDR3 DNA reads as TGTGCCAGCAGCTTCGGGAGCTCTGGGGCCAACGTCCTGACTTTC.

This chain connects TRBV28 to TRBJ1-2; TRBD1 is a possible D gene (5 bases). V was clipped by 9 bases and J by 4 bases, with 12 bases between them. The length of the CDR3 is 12 residues. Germline V gene data show CDR1 as MDHEN and CDR2 as SYDVKM. The CDR3 reads CASSTGTYGYTF. CDR3 DNA sequence: TGTGCCAGTAGCACAGGAACCTATGGCTACACCTTC.

This clone was seen a few times. This sequence joins TRBV5-8 and TRBJ2-3; 7 positions match TRBD2. CDR3 length equals 16 residues. The trim removed 0 bases at V and 6 bases at J, leaving 10 bases unmatched. The V gene's germline CDR1 is SGHTS and CDR2 YDEGEE. Here the CDR3 reads CASSLGDYGVGDTQYF. CDR3 sequence (DNA): TGTGCCAGCAGCTTGGGGGACTATGGAGTTGGTGATACGCAGTATTTT.

This chain connects TRBV6-1 to TRBJ2-7; TRBD1 matches at 10 bases. The length of the CDR3 is 15 residues. V lost 6 bases and J lost 4; bases outside the gene matches: 9. CDR1 and CDR2 from the germline V gene are MNHNS and SASEGT. The DNA of the CDR3 is TGTGCCAGCAGCCTCCGCGGGACAGGGGAGTACGAGCAGTACTTC. Translated: CASSLRGTGEYEQYF.

A note on this clone: Sequence at one end of the junction differs from germline and may be a read error. The chain uses TRBV7-7 and TRBJ1-2; 10 bases are shared with TRBD1. The CDR3 is 15 residues long. Germline CDR1 and CDR2: SSHAT and FNYEAQ (reference sequence). CDR3 sequence reads: CASSPILTGGGGYTF. CDR3 coding DNA: TGTGCTAGCAGCCCTATTCTGACAGGGGGCGGCGGCTACACCTTC.

For this clone: Other nucleotide sequences in the sample specify the same CDR3. The DNA of the CDR3 is TGTGCCAGCAGTCCTGGACTAGCGGGGGCCTATGGGGCAGATACGCAGTATTTT. Its protein is CASSPGLAGAYGADTQYF. This chain links TRBV27 with TRBJ2-3, with 13 bases fitting TRBD2. Per germline, CDR1 MNHEY and CDR2 SMNVEV (reference sequence). After removal of 5 bases from V and 4 bases from J, the junction contained 12 bases not matched to a gene. The CDR3 totals 18 residues.

The gene calls are TRBV6-5 and TRBJ1-2; possible D gene TRBD1, 6 bases. Between the trimmed V and J ends, which lost 5 bases and 8 bases, there was a span of 18 bases. CDR1 is MNHEY, CDR2 SVGAGI, per germline. The length of the CDR3 is 14 residues. In DNA form, the CDR3 reads TGTGCCAGCAGTAGCGAGGGGGGGGCGGGGGGCTACACCTTC. Translating gives CASSSEGGAGGYTF.

The V call is TRBV12-5, the J call TRBJ2-7; D is perhaps TRBD2 (5 bases). Trimming removed 4 bases at V and 4 bases at J, with 11 bases between. This CDR3 is built from 13 residues. From germline, CDR1 is LGHNT and CDR2 FRNRAP. The CDR3 loop is CASGSASSYEQYF. In DNA, the CDR3 is TGTGCTAGTGGTTCGGCTAGCTCTTACGAGCAGTACTTC.

The chain links TRBV5-1 to TRBJ2-3; D is unclear. The CDR3 has 16 amino acids. With 0 bases removed from V and 1 base from J, the gap between germline ends came to 12 bases. Germline V gene data show CDR1 as SGHRS and CDR2 as YFSETQ. The CDR3, as DNA: TGCGCCAGCAGCTTGGGCCTAGTAGGAGGCACAGATACGCAGTATTTT. It codes for CASSLGLVGGTDTQYF.

This clone was counted between two and nine times. The rearrangement joins TRBV7-2 to TRBJ2-7; the D gene is possibly TRBD2 (5 bases). Trimming removed 5 bases from V and 7 bases from J, with 12 bases in between. Germline CDR1 reads SGHTA; CDR2 reads FQGNSA. This CDR3 is 12 amino acids long. This CDR3 reads CASSPETGEQYF. The DNA of the CDR3 is TGTGCCAGCAGCCCCGAGACGGGAGAGCAGTACTTC.

The rearrangement joins TRBV7-2 to TRBJ2-3; a weak D match, TRBD2 (5 bases). The CDR3 has 13 residues. In germline, CDR1 is SGHTA, CDR2 FQGNSA. V lost 4 bases, J lost 6 bases, and 11 bases lay in between. In DNA form, the CDR3 reads TGTGCCAGCAGCTCCGGGGTGGAGGATACGCAGTATTTT. Translation gives CASSSGVEDTQYF. The full variable domain, rest sourced from reference TRBV7-2 and TRBJ2-3, is GAGVSQSPSNKVTEKGKDVELRCDPISGHTALYWYRQSLGQGLEFLIYFQGNSAPDKSGLPSDRFSAERTGGSVSTLTIQRTQQEDSAVYLCASSSGVEDTQYFGPGTRLTVL.